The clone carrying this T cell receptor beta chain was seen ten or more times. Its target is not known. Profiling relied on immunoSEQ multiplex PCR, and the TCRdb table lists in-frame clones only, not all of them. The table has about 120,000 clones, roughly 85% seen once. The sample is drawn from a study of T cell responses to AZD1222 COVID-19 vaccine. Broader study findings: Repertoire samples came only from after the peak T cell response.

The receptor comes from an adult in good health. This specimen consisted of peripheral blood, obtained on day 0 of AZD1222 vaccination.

The CDR3 sequence: CASLISRDLYRVNTEAFF. DNA of the CDR3: TGTGCCAGCCTCATCTCACGGGATCTCTATAGGGTGAACACTGAAGCTTTCTTT. This chain links TRBV7-6 with TRBJ1-1; D remains unclear. The V and J ends lost 8 bases and 0 bases respectively, with 25 bases between them. CDR1 is SGHVS and CDR2 is FNYEAQ in the germline V gene. The CDR3 consists of 18 residues.